These T cell receptor beta chains were read from a single sample in a study of blood T cell repertoires in COVID-19. Method: immunoSEQ multiplex PCR; TCRdb's copy keeps in-frame clones and lacks some. The repertoire includes roughly 230,000 clones, about 88% of them detected once, and about 1.7% sits in the top ten. Input material: peripheral blood. All receptors come from a man aged 70 or older with acute or convalescent COVID-19. CDR3s include the opening cysteine and the closing phenylalanine or tryptophan. A D gene is named only where the DNA matches it firmly. Size is stated for part of the rows, as once, few or many counts, or as a class when the clone is expanded.

v_call	d_call	j_call	clone_size	cdr3_nt	cdr3_aa
TRBV7-2	TRBD1	TRBJ2-7	-	TGTGCCAGCAGCTTAGCCCTCGGACAGGACGAGCAGTACTTC	CASSLALGQDEQYF
TRBV24-1	-	TRBJ2-3	-	TGTGCCACCAGTGATTTCGTCGGCAGGGGAACAGATACGCAGTATTTT	CATSDFVGRGTDTQYF
TRBV20-1	TRBD2	TRBJ2-1	-	TGCAGTGCTAGTGCCCCGGGACTAGCGGGAGGTAGCTCCTACAATGAGCAGTTCTTC	CSASAPGLAGGSSYNEQFF
TRBV27	-	TRBJ2-7	-	TGTGCCAGCAGTTTAAGCAGGGCCTACGAGCAGTACTTC	CASSLSRAYEQYF
TRBV3-1/TRBV3-2	-	TRBJ1-1	-	TGTGCCAGCAGCCACCTAGGACAGCAGAACACTGAAGCTTTCTTT	CASSHLGQQNTEAFF
TRBV5-1	-	TRBJ2-1	-	TGCGCCAGCAGCAGAACAGGGAATGAGCAGTTCTTC	CASSRTGNEQFF
TRBV12-3/TRBV12-4	-	TRBJ1-2	-	TGTGCCAGCAGTTTCACCCAGGGAGGCTACACCTTC	CASSFTQGGYTF
TRBV2	TRBD1	TRBJ1-1	once	TGTGCCAGCGGGAGACAGGGATCAAACACTGAAGCTTTCTTT	CASGRQGSNTEAFF
TRBV7-2	TRBD1	TRBJ1-6	-	TGTGCCAGCAGCTTGGACAGGGGTAATTCACCCCTCCACTTT	CASSLDRGNSPLHF
TRBV29-1	TRBD1	TRBJ2-7	-	TGCAGCGTTGGATCTGGGACAGGGGGTAACGAGCAGTACTTC	CSVGSGTGGNEQYF
TRBV7-2	-	TRBJ2-2	-	TGTGCCAGCAGCTCAGAGGGCAGTTACACCGGGGAGCTGTTTTTT	CASSSEGSYTGELFF
TRBV14	TRBD1	TRBJ2-3	-	TGTGCCAGCAGCCAGTACACCGGGACAGGGAGCACAGATACGCAGTATTTT	CASSQYTGTGSTDTQYF
TRBV27	-	TRBJ2-1	-	TGTGCCAGCAGGAGTGTAAATGAGCAGTTCTTC	CASRSVNEQFF
TRBV14	TRBD1	TRBJ1-2	-	TGTGCCAGCAGCCCTAGACAGGGGCCCTATGGCTACACCTTC	CASSPRQGPYGYTF
TRBV5-4	-	TRBJ1-6	-	TGTGCCAGCAGCGCGGGTTCAGGGGTGGAATCACCCCTCCACTTT	CASSAGSGVESPLHF
TRBV28	TRBD1	TRBJ1-5	-	TGTGCCAGCCAATTATGGGGACAGGGAGTGGGTCAGCCCCAGCATTTT	CASQLWGQGVGQPQHF
TRBV24-1	TRBD1	TRBJ2-2	few	TGTGCCACCAGTGACTTGGGACAGGGAATCACCGGGGAGCTGTTTTTT	CATSDLGQGITGELFF
TRBV18	TRBD2	TRBJ2-1	-	TGTGCCAGCTCACCAACGGGGGTGCGGGAGGGCCTCTCCTACAATGAGCAGTTCTTC	CASSPTGVREGLSYNEQFF
TRBV19	TRBD1	TRBJ1-3	few	TGTGCCAGTAGCCGACAGGGGAGTGGCACGGTGGGAAACACCATATATTTT	CASSRQGSGTVGNTIYF
TRBV9	-	TRBJ2-5	-	TGTGCCAGCAGCCAGCCGGGGACTGGGGAGACCCAGTACTTC	CASSQPGTGETQYF
TRBV7-9	-	TRBJ2-3	-	TGTGCCAGCAGCCGCGAGAAAGCGCGCATCAGCACAGATACGCAGTATTTT	CASSREKARISTDTQYF
TRBV5-1	-	TRBJ1-2	-	TGCGCCAGCAGTCCAGGTCTAGGAGGCTATGGCTACACCTTC	CASSPGLGGYGYTF
TRBV5-1	TRBD1	TRBJ2-7	-	TGCGCCAGCAGCTTGGGACCCGGGACAGGGGCAAACTACGAGCAGTACTTC	CASSLGPGTGANYEQYF
TRBV30	TRBD2	TRBJ2-1	-	TGTGCCTGGAGTGTACCACTAGCGAACCACAATGAGCAGTTCTTC	CAWSVPLANHNEQFF
TRBV7-9	-	TRBJ1-2	-	TGTGCCAGCAGCCTACAGGGTCCGGGGTCCTATGGCTACACCTTC	CASSLQGPGSYGYTF
TRBV7-9	-	TRBJ1-5	few	TGTGCCAGCAGCTTAGCCGACAGTGCCAATCAGCCCCAGCATTTT	CASSLADSANQPQHF
TRBV4-2	-	TRBJ1-5	-	TGTGCCAGCAGCGCGAGGAGGGAGGGCAATCAGCCCCAGCATTTT	CASSARREGNQPQHF
TRBV7-8	-	TRBJ2-7	-	TGTGCCAGCAGCCGGGCGGCGGGGAGCTCCTACGAGCAGTACTTC	CASSRAAGSSYEQYF
TRBV20-1	-	TRBJ2-3	-	TGCAGTGCTAGAGGCCGGGATACGCAGTATTTT	CSARGRDTQYF
TRBV10-3	-	TRBJ1-5	-	TGTGCCATCAGTAAGGAGTTGGGTGGCAATCAGCCCCAGCATTTT	CAISKELGGNQPQHF
TRBV5-1	-	TRBJ2-2	-	TGCGCCAGCAGCTCAGGACAGATTATAACACGCGCCGGGGAGCTGTTTTTT	CASSSGQIITRAGELFF
TRBV27	-	TRBJ1-5	-	TGTGCCAGCGGAGCACAGGGAACGAATCAGCCCCAGCATTTT	CASGAQGTNQPQHF
TRBV7-3	-	TRBJ1-6	-	TGTGCCAGCAGCTTAATGGGGCAGGGGATTTCACCCCTCCACTTT	CASSLMGQGISPLHF
TRBV29-1	TRBD1	TRBJ2-7	-	TGCAGCGTTACGATCCGGGACAGAGACCTCTACGAGCAGTACTTC	CSVTIRDRDLYEQYF
TRBV4-2	-	TRBJ2-5	-	TGTGCCAGCAGCCAAGTAGGGGCGGAGACCCAGTACTTC	CASSQVGAETQYF
TRBV7-7	TRBD1	TRBJ2-2	-	TGTGCTAGCAGCTCCACCATGGACAGGACCACCGGGGAGCTGTTTTTT	CASSSTMDRTTGELFF
TRBV12-3/TRBV12-4	-	TRBJ2-7	-	TGTGCCAGCAGCAAACAGGGTTACAACGAGCAGTACTTC	CASSKQGYNEQYF
TRBV3-1/TRBV3-2	TRBD2	TRBJ2-1	-	TGTGCCAGCAGCCTAAGCCGACCAGCGGGAACCGCCCTCGGAATTCCTACCAACAATGAGCAGTTCTTC	CASSLSRPAGTALGIPTNNEQFF
TRBV5-1	-	TRBJ1-1	-	TGCGCCAGCAGCCGGACGGCGGGGGCGAACACTGAAGCTTTCTTT	CASSRTAGANTEAFF
TRBV18	TRBD2	TRBJ2-3	-	TGTGCCAGCTCACCACAGTATCTCAATCAACTAGCGGGAGGGCCCGCCGATACGCAGTATTTT	CASSPQYLNQLAGGPADTQYF
TRBV19	TRBD1	TRBJ2-7	-	TGTGCCAGTAGTGTCCCGGGACAGACCTACGAGCAGTACTTC	CASSVPGQTYEQYF
TRBV5-1	-	TRBJ2-3	-	TGCGCCAGCAGCTCCATCGCTAGCGATACGCAGTATTTT	CASSSIASDTQYF
TRBV27	-	TRBJ1-1	-	TGTGCCAGCAGTTCGCTGGGAGACACTGAAGCTTTCTTT	CASSSLGDTEAFF
TRBV7-2	-	TRBJ1-5	-	TGTGCCTCGGGAAGGGATCAGCCCCAGCATTTT	CASGRDQPQHF
TRBV11-2	-	TRBJ2-1	-	TGTGCCAGCAGCTTAGTCGCGGCAGACAATGAGCAGTTCTTC	CASSLVAADNEQFF
TRBV11-3	-	TRBJ2-3	-	TGTGCCAGCAGCTTGGGGAAGGGGCTCACAGATACGCAGTATTTT	CASSLGKGLTDTQYF
TRBV2	-	TRBJ2-4	-	TGTGCCAGCAGTGAGCCACAGTTAGCCAAAAACATTCAGTACTTC	CASSEPQLAKNIQYF
TRBV29-1	TRBD1	TRBJ2-7	-	TGCAGCGTTCTCAGGGACAGGGGTACGCGAGAGCAGTACTTC	CSVLRDRGTREQYF
TRBV12-5	TRBD2	TRBJ2-1	-	TGTGCTAGTGGTCTGGAGGACGGGCTAGCGGGATATAATGAGTTCTTC	CASGLEDGLAGYNEFF
TRBV19	TRBD1	TRBJ2-2	-	TGTGCCAGTAGCCAACGGGGGACAGGGGGCACCGGGGAGCTGTTTTTT	CASSQRGTGGTGELFF
TRBV28	TRBD2	TRBJ2-7	-	TGTGCCAGCAGTTTATCCCTCGGACTAGCGGGCGTATCCTACGAGCAGTACTTC	CASSLSLGLAGVSYEQYF
TRBV15	TRBD2	TRBJ2-1	-	TGTGCCACCACCGGGGGGGGCCGCGAGCAGTTCTTC	CATTGGGREQFF
TRBV5-1	-	TRBJ2-7	-	TGCGCCAGCAGCATACAGGGTTACGAGCAGTACTTC	CASSIQGYEQYF
TRBV7-9	-	TRBJ2-5	-	TGTGCCAGCAGCCAGGAGACCCAGTACTTC	CASSQETQYF
TRBV6-2/TRBV6-3	TRBD1	TRBJ2-7	once	TGTGCCAGCAGTTACCCTTCAGGGGGCGTCTCCTACGAGCAGTACTTC	CASSYPSGGVSYEQYF